The 20 T cell receptor beta chains in this list originate from one sample, sequenced in a study of vaccination effects on CD4 cells after COVID-19. Which antigens these TCRs recognize remains unknown. Sequenced by immunoSEQ multiplex PCR; TCRdb stores in-frame clones only, minus some. The data show tens of thousands of clones, about 66% seen once. With the ViraFEST assay, the study expanded antigen-specific CD4+ T cells using viral peptide pools, then sequenced them. A roughly 10-day culture period preceded the isolation of CD4+ T cells. Two doses of BNT162b2 or mRNA-1273 vaccine were administered to participants. The sample was CD4+ T cells from PBMCs cultured with SARS-CoV-2 spike peptides, taken after COVID-19 vaccination. Receptor source: a human donor who received a COVID-19 vaccine.

This sequence joins TRBV11-3 and TRBJ2-2; tentative D call: TRBD2 (5 bases). There are 14 residues in the CDR3. Trimming took 1 base from V and 7 from J, leaving 10 bases between them. Germline CDR1 SGHNT, CDR2 YENEEA. The chain's CDR3 is CASSLGQEVGELFF. The CDR3 DNA sequence: TGTGCCAGCAGCTTAGGTCAGGAGGTCGGGGAGCTGTTTTTT.

The rearrangement joins TRBV6-5 to TRBJ2-7; tentative D call: TRBD1 (6 bases). CDR1 and CDR2 (germline): MNHEY, SVGAGI. The length of the CDR3 is 13 residues. Trimming removed 4 bases from V and 1 base from J, with 8 bases in between. CDR3 amino acids: CASSLGQSYEQYF. The DNA for the CDR3 is TGTGCCAGCAGTTTGGGACAATCCTACGAGCAGTACTTC.

V usage is TRBV27 and J usage is TRBJ1-6; D is unresolved. Trimming cost V 5 bases and J 8 bases, with 7 bases left between them. Germline CDR1 reads MNHEY; CDR2 reads SMNVEV (reference sequence). CDR3 size: 12 residues. CDR3 residues: CASSRQDSPLHF. The CDR3 bases are TGTGCCAGCAGTCGCCAGGATTCACCCCTCCACTTT.

J is TRBJ2-7 and V is TRBV28; TRBD2 matches 7 bases. The CDR3 covers 15 residues. Germline CDR1 reads MDHEN; CDR2 reads SYDVKM. Trimming at V came to 6 bases and at J to 5 bases, leaving 13 bases not matched to a gene. CDR3 coding DNA: TGTGCCAGCAGGGGGGGAGGGGTAGGCGGCCACGAGCAGTACTTC. Translation: CASRGGGVGGHEQYF.

V is TRBV2 and J is TRBJ2-7; perhaps D is TRBD1 or TRBD2 (5 bases each). Germline V gene lookup returns CDR1 SNHLY and CDR2 FYNNEI. This CDR3 has 14 amino acids. V gave up 7 bases and J gave up 2 bases, with 15 bases separating them. The CDR3 spells CASKIREGTYEQYF. In DNA form, the CDR3 reads TGTGCCAGCAAAATCAGAGAGGGGACCTACGAGCAGTACTTC.

V gene TRBV5-5 combines with J gene TRBJ1-2; D is possibly TRBD1 (6 bases). Trimming took off 6 bases at V and 8 bases at J, with 23 bases between the two ends. The CDR3 has 15 residues. Germline V gene sequence: CDR1 SGHKS, CDR2 YYEKEE (reference sequence). The CDR3 here is CASTVRQESSWGYTF. CDR3 DNA: TGTGCCAGCACCGTAAGACAGGAATCCTCTTGGGGCTACACCTTC. The full variable domain, rest sourced from reference TRBV5-5 and TRBJ1-2, is DAGVTQSPTHLIKTRGQQVTLRCSPISGHKSVSWYQQVLGQGPQFIFQYYEKEERGRGNFPDRFSARQFPNYSSELNVNALLLGDSALYLCASTVRQESSWGYTFGSGTRLTVV.

This clone was detected a few times. The chain is built from TRBV2 and TRBJ1-2, with 10 bases that match TRBD1. The CDR3 length is 16 residues. CDR1 is SNHLY, CDR2 FYNNEI, per germline. The V and J ends lost 4 bases and 5 bases, in that order; junction bases with no gene match: 10. CDR3 coding DNA: TGTGCCAGCAGTGGGGCGCGGGGACAGGGGAAATATGGCTACACCTTC. Its translation is CASSGARGQGKYGYTF.

This clone occurred a few times. This chain uses TRBV6-2 or TRBV6-3 with TRBJ1-1; 8 nucleotides align to TRBD1. CDR1 and CDR2 from the germline V gene are MNHEY and SVGEGT. The CDR3 totals 17 residues. V was clipped by 0 bases and J by 2 bases; unmatched bases: 8. CDR3 amino acids: CASSYSSRGPTNTEAFF. CDR3 DNA sequence: TGTGCCAGCAGTTACTCGAGCAGGGGGCCAACCAACACTGAAGCTTTCTTT.

There are a few counts of this clone. The chain carries TRBV11-2 and TRBJ1-2; no clear D gene. The CDR3 spans 13 residues. The germline V gene encodes CDR1 SGHAT and CDR2 FQNNGV. The V end lost 6 bases, the J end lost 4 bases, and 12 bases lay between the germline ends. This CDR3 is CASRNSGIYGYTF. CDR3 DNA: TGTGCCAGCAGAAACTCGGGGATCTATGGCTACACCTTC. The full variable domain, its missing parts supplied by reference TRBV11-2 and TRBJ1-2, is EAGVAQSPRYKIIEKRQSVAFWCNPISGHATLYWYQQILGQGPKLLIQFQNNGVVDDSQLPKDRFSAERLKGVDSTLKIQPAKLEDSAVYLCASRNSGIYGYTFGSGTRLTVV.

This chain connects TRBV4-1 to TRBJ1-2, with D unclear. This CDR3 spans 15 amino acids. The germline V gene encodes CDR1 MGHRA and CDR2 YSYEKL. V was shortened by 4 bases and J by 6 bases, with 18 bases between the two germline ends. The CDR3 sequence is CASSLYAGESDGYTF. The CDR3 nucleotides are TGCGCCAGCAGCCTTTACGCCGGGGAGTCAGATGGCTACACCTTC.

This clone was seen a few times. The rearrangement uses TRBV7-9 and TRBJ1-1, with unresolved D. Germline assignment: CDR1 SEHNR and CDR2 FQNEAQ (reference sequence). The V and J ends lost 2 bases and 1 base respectively, with 14 bases between them. This CDR3 is built from 16 residues. CDR3 DNA: TGTGCCAGCAGCTTACGGGGAGGAGGATGGAACACTGAAGCTTTCTTT. This encodes CASSLRGGGWNTEAFF.

This chain joins TRBV9 and TRBJ2-1; TRBD2 matches 12 bases. Germline V lookup: CDR1 SGDLS, CDR2 YYNGEE. V lost 0 bases to trimming and J lost 10 bases; unmatched junction nucleotides: 14. The CDR3 is made up of 18 amino acids. DNA of the CDR3: TGTGCCAGCAGCGTAGAAACCCAGACTAGCGGGAGATCAGGGGAGCAGTTCTTC. Encoded protein: CASSVETQTSGRSGEQFF.

The chain has TRBV7-9 and TRBJ1-5; the D gene is possibly TRBD1 (6 bases). CDR1 is SEHNR, CDR2 FQNEAQ, per germline (reference sequence). V was trimmed by 5 bases and J by 5 bases, leaving 10 bases between them. The length of the CDR3 is 13 residues. The CDR3 DNA is TGTGCCAGCAGCGCACAGGGTTATCAGCCCCAGCATTTT. It specifies CASSAQGYQPQHF. Combining the CDR3 with reference TRBV7-9 and TRBJ1-5 gives the whole variable domain DTGVSQNPRHKITKRGQNVTFRCDPISEHNRLYWYRQTLGQGPEFLTYFQNEAQLEKSRLLSDRFSAERPKGSFSTLEIQRTEQGDSAMYLCASSAQGYQPQHFGDGTRLSIL.

The genes are TRBV6-5 and TRBJ1-2, with a weak D call TRBD1 (6 bases). V shed 0 bases and J shed 9 bases, with 14 bases lying between them. The CDR3 sequence is 14 residues long. Germline V gene data show CDR1 as MNHEY and CDR2 as SVGAGI. DNA for the CDR3: TGTGCCAGCAGTTACTCCGGGACACCGGCGCGCTACACCTTC. This codes for CASSYSGTPARYTF.

The sample holds a few counts of this clone. The V gene is TRBV10-3, the J gene TRBJ1-3, with 9 nucleotides matching TRBD1. This CDR3 contains 16 residues. Germline V gene data show CDR1 as ENHRY and CDR2 as SYGVKD. V dropped 8 bases and J dropped 0; count of bases not matched to a gene: 8. The CDR3 protein is CAIGGTGQFSGNTIYF. The CDR3 coding sequence is TGTGCCATCGGAGGGACAGGGCAGTTCTCTGGAAACACCATATATTTT.

The chain is built from TRBV5-1 and TRBJ2-2; the D is unclear. This CDR3 region has 15 residues. CDR1 SGHRS and CDR2 YFSETQ come from the germline V gene. V was trimmed by 2 bases and J by 2 bases, leaving 10 bases between them. CDR3 amino acids: CASSFGRINTGELFF. Written as DNA, the CDR3 is TGCGCCAGCAGCTTCGGACGGATAAACACCGGGGAGCTGTTTTTT.

The chain employs TRBV4-2 and TRBJ2-1; 10 positions match TRBD2. CDR1 and CDR2 from the germline V gene are LGHNA and YNFKEQ. J lost 5 bases, V lost 1 base, and 5 bases had no gene match. This CDR3 spans 16 amino acids. CDR3 nucleotides: TGTGCCAGCAGCCAAGTGGGGACTAGCGTAAACAATGAGCAGTTCTTC. Protein sequence: CASSQVGTSVNNEQFF.

The V gene is TRBV5-1, the J gene TRBJ1-3; no firm D call. This CDR3 has 15 amino acids. Trimming shortened V by 4 bases and J by 0 bases, and 11 bases separated the two germline ends. Germline CDR1 reads SGHRS; CDR2 reads YFSETQ. CDR3 sequence (DNA): TGCGCCAGCAGCCAAATCCCAAGCTCTGGAAACACCATATATTTT. Translated: CASSQIPSSGNTIYF. The full variable domain, its missing parts supplied by reference TRBV5-1 and TRBJ1-3, is KAGVTQTPRYLIKTRGQQVTLSCSPISGHRSVSWYQQTPGQGLQFLFEYFSETQRNKGNFPGRFSGRQFSNSRSEMNVSTLELGDSALYLCASSQIPSSGNTIYFGEGSWLTVV.

This clone counts as medium-sized (0.01 to 0.1%). J is TRBJ1-2 and V is TRBV7-2; 8 bases map to TRBD1. The germline gives CDR1 SGHTA, CDR2 FQGNSA. There are 16 residues in the CDR3. V lost 1 base and J lost 7; bases outside the gene matches: 11. Written as DNA, the CDR3 is TGTGCCAGCAGCTTAGAGGTCCTGGCAGGGGGCTCTGGCTACACCTTC. It yields the protein CASSLEVLAGGSGYTF.

The V call is TRBV24-1, the J call TRBJ2-3; 8 bases line up with TRBD2. Trimming at V came to 4 bases and at J to 2 bases, leaving 7 bases not matched to a gene. Germline CDR1 and CDR2: KGHDR and SFDVKD. The CDR3 is made up of 16 amino acids. The CDR3 loop reads CATSEVGGGPTDTQYF. CDR3 DNA: TGTGCCACCAGTGAAGTAGGCGGGGGGCCCACAGATACGCAGTATTTT.